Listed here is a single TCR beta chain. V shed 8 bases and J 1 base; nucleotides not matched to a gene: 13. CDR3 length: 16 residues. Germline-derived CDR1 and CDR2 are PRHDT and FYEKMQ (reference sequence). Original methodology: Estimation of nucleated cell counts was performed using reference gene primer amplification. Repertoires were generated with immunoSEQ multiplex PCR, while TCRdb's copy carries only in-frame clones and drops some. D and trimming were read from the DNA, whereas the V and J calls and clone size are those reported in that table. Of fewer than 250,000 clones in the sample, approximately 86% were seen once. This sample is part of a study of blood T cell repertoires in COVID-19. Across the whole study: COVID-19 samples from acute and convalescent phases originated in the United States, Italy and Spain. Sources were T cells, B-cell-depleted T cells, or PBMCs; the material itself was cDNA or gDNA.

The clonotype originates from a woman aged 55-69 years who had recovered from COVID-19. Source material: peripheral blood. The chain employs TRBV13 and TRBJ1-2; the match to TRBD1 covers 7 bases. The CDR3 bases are TGTGCCAGCGCCGGGAGAGGGGGCGGTTATAACTATGGCTACACCTTC. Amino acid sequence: CASAGRGGGYNYGYTF.